Listed below are T cell receptor beta chains from one sample, sequenced in a study of control samples from healthy donors and cancer patients. Sequencing used immunoSEQ multiplex PCR; TCRdb keeps in-frame clones, though not all of them. The table lists under 450,000 clones, around 90% of them singletons, with 5.5% to 8% in the top ten. Sequencing was done on a sample of PBMCs. The receptors here all came from a man aged 40-49 years with head and neck cancer. CDR3s include the opening cysteine and the closing phenylalanine or tryptophan. The D gene is left open where the match is weak. Size is omitted from some rows. Given values are once, few, many or a class for expanded clones.

D: -
J: TRBJ1-2
size: -
V: TRBV9
DNA: TGTGCCAGCCAGGGCCTCTATGGCTACACCTTC
CDR3: CASQGLYGYTF

D: TRBD1
J: TRBJ1-2
size: -
V: TRBV10-1
DNA: TGCGCCAGGACAAAGGACAGGGGGCGGAATGGCTACACCTTC
CDR3: CARTKDRGRNGYTF

D: -
J: TRBJ1-5
size: -
V: TRBV28
DNA: TGTGCCAGCAGTTTATGGGCAGGGATGGGCCAGCCCCAGCATTTT
CDR3: CASSLWAGMGQPQHF

D: -
J: TRBJ2-7
size: -
V: TRBV11-2
DNA: TGTGCCAGCAGCAGTATCAGTACGGTCTCCTACGAGCAGTACTTC
CDR3: CASSSISTVSYEQYF

D: -
J: TRBJ1-1
size: -
V: TRBV18
DNA: TGTGCCAGCTCACCGATCCCGGTGCAGGGAGGAACTGAAGCTTTCTTT
CDR3: CASSPIPVQGGTEAFF

D: -
J: TRBJ2-5
size: -
V: TRBV7-2
DNA: TGTGCCAGCAGCTCCCAGATTAGCGAGACCCAGTACTTC
CDR3: CASSSQISETQYF

D: TRBD2
J: TRBJ2-1
size: few
V: TRBV7-3
DNA: TGTGCCAGCAGCTTGAGTAGCGGGGGGTCTTACAATGAGCAGTTCTTC
CDR3: CASSLSSGGSYNEQFF

D: -
J: TRBJ2-7
size: once
V: TRBV28
DNA: TGTGCCAGCAGGGTGAGGGGCTACGAGCAGTACTTC
CDR3: CASRVRGYEQYF

D: -
J: TRBJ2-6
size: -
V: TRBV6-5
DNA: TGTGCCAGCTGCCAGGCACAAGCAGGGGCCAACGTCCTGACTTTC
CDR3: CASCQAQAGANVLTF

D: -
J: TRBJ2-3
size: -
V: TRBV9
DNA: TGTGCCAGCAGCCCCCGGGACTCAGATACGCAGTATTTT
CDR3: CASSPRDSDTQYF

D: TRBD1
J: TRBJ2-7
size: -
V: TRBV28
DNA: TGTGCCAGCAGGGGACAGGGAAAGGTTCACGAGCAGTACTTC
CDR3: CASRGQGKVHEQYF